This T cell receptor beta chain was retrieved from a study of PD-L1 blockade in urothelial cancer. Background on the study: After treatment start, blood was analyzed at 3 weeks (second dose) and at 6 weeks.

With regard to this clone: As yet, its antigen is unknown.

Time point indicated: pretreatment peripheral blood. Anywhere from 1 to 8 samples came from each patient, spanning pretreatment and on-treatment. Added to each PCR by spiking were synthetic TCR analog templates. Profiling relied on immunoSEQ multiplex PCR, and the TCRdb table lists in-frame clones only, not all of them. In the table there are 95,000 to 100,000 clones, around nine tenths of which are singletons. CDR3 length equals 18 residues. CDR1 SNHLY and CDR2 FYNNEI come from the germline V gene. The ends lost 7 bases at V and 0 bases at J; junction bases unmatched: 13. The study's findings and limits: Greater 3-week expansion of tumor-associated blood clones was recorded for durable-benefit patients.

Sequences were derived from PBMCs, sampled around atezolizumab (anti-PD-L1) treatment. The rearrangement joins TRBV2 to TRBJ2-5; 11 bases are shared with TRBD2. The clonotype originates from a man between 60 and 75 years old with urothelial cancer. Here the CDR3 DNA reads TGTGCCAGCATTACCGGGACTAGCGGTCTTACCGACCAAGAGACCCAGTACTTC. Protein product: CASITGTSGLTDQETQYF. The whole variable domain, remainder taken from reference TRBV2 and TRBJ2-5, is EPEVTQTPSHQVTQMGQEVILRCVPISNHLYFYWYRQILGQKVEFLVSFYNNEISEKSEIFDDQFSVERPDGSNFTLKIRSTKLEDSAMYFCASITGTSGLTDQETQYFGPGTRLLVL.